The 21 T cell receptor beta chains given below trace back to one sample, sequenced in a study of cytomegalovirus exposure and HLA in healthy donors. PCR primers comprised 60 Vbeta and 13 Jbeta primers. Sequencing used immunoSEQ multiplex PCR; TCRdb keeps in-frame clones, though not all of them. The sample table includes roughly 190,000 clones. The specimen sequenced was PBMCs. These receptors all stem from a man under 40 in good health and CMV-seronegative.

The J gene is TRBJ1-4, the V gene TRBV7-9, with 9 nucleotides matching TRBD1. The CDR3 spans 16 residues. V lost 3 bases, J lost 5 bases, and 7 bases stayed unmatched. The germline V gene has CDR1 SEHNR and CDR2 FQNEAQ (reference sequence). The CDR3 nucleotides read TGTGCCAGCAGCTTGAACCGGGACAGGGCAAATGAAAAACTGTTTTTT. Residues: CASSLNRDRANEKLFF.

The chain couples TRBV18 to TRBJ2-1, with 9 nucleotides matching TRBD2. The ends lost 6 bases at V and 6 bases at J; junction bases unmatched: 9. This CDR3 contains 15 residues. The V gene's germline CDR1 is KGHSH and CDR2 LQKENI. CDR3 region: CASSPLAGKSNEQFF. In nucleotides, the CDR3 is TGTGCCAGCTCTCCTCTAGCGGGAAAATCCAATGAGCAGTTCTTC.

The CDR3 DNA reads TGCGCCTCTGACCGGGGGGCTGCCTACAATGAGCAGTTCTTC. Protein sequence: CASDRGAAYNEQFF. V gene TRBV5-1 combines with J gene TRBJ2-1, with TRBD2 as a possible D gene (7 bases). Germline values: CDR1 SGHRS, CDR2 YFSETQ. Trimming shortened V by 10 bases and J by 2 bases, and 16 bases separated the two germline ends. This CDR3 has 14 residues.

The V call is TRBV15, the J call TRBJ1-5; D is perhaps TRBD1 (5 bases). The V end lost 0 bases, the J end lost 3 bases, and 18 bases lay between the germline ends. Germline V CDR1 and CDR2: LNHNV, YYDKDF (reference sequence). This CDR3 comprises 18 residues. The CDR3 DNA reads TGTGCCACCAGCAGAGAGGGGAGGAGGCAGGGCCTCAATCAGCCCCAGCATTTT. Translating gives CATSREGRRQGLNQPQHF.

V and J are TRBV28 and TRBJ1-3; D call uncertain. V lost 2 bases, J lost 4 bases, and 12 bases lay in between. Germline V CDR1 and CDR2: MDHEN, SYDVKM. The CDR3 has 15 residues. The CDR3 sequence: CASSLGYLVGNTIYF. Here the CDR3 DNA reads TGTGCCAGCAGTTTAGGGTACCTAGTAGGAAACACCATATATTTT.

The chain is built from TRBV7-9 and TRBJ1-2; maybe TRBD1 (5 bases). The V gene lost 1 base and the J gene lost 2 bases, with 8 bases spanning the gap. Germline CDR1 is SEHNR and CDR2 is FQNEAQ (reference sequence). This CDR3 region has 14 residues. Here the CDR3 reads CASSLGRTNYGYTF. For the CDR3, the DNA is TGTGCCAGCAGCTTAGGGCGGACAAACTATGGCTACACCTTC.

V is TRBV5-1 and J is TRBJ1-3, with D perhaps matching TRBD1 (5 bases). V was pared by 0 bases and J by 4 bases, with 8 bases between. The CDR3 loop spans 14 amino acids. CDR1 and CDR2 (germline): SGHRS, YFSETQ. CDR3: CASSLVSGGNTIYF. CDR3 nucleotides: TGCGCCAGCAGCTTGGTCTCAGGGGGAAACACCATATATTTT.

The chain recombines TRBV19 with TRBJ1-2, with D possibly being TRBD1 (5 bases). This CDR3 comprises 17 residues. With 1 base removed from V and 7 bases from J, the gap between germline ends came to 22 bases. Germline CDR1 and CDR2: LNHDA and SQIVND (reference sequence). The CDR3 region has the DNA TGTGCCAGTAGTATAGTGAACGGGCACGCAGGGAGGGGTGGCTACACCTTC. It translates to CASSIVNGHAGRGGYTF. The entire variable domain, with the rest obtained from reference TRBV19 and TRBJ1-2, is as follows: DGGITQSPKYLFRKEGQNVTLSCEQNLNHDAMYWYRQDPGQGLRLIYYSQIVNDFQKGDIAEGYSVSREKKESFPLTVTSAQKNPTAFYLCASSIVNGHAGRGGYTFGSGTRLTVV.

The genes are TRBV4-1 and TRBJ2-7; TRBD2 aligns across 10 bases. Unmatched junction bases numbered 3, after V lost 1 base and J lost 3 bases. CDR3 length: 15 amino acids. Germline loops: CDR1 MGHRA, CDR2 YSYEKL. This chain's CDR3 is CASSQAGTSVYEQYF. In DNA form, the CDR3 reads TGCGCCAGCAGCCAAGCCGGGACTAGCGTCTACGAGCAGTACTTC.

V usage is TRBV19 and J usage is TRBJ2-2; TRBD2 agrees at 10 bases. The CDR3 runs 15 residues. V gave up 4 bases and J gave up 6 bases; unmatched junction bases: 5. Germline values: CDR1 LNHDA, CDR2 SQIVND (reference sequence). For the CDR3, the DNA is TGTGCCAGTAGTAGTACTAGCGGGGTCGCCGGGGAGCTGTTTTTT. It codes for CASSSTSGVAGELFF.

V is TRBV18 and J is TRBJ2-5; D is possibly TRBD1 (6 bases). The J call may not be correct, given that the DNA end is closer to TRBJ2-7. The CDR3 runs 15 residues. Per germline, CDR1 KGHSH and CDR2 LQKENI. CDR3 region: CASSPLQGNGHEQYF. As DNA, the CDR3 is TGTGCCAGCTCACCACTACAGGGTAATGGACACGAGCAGTACTTC.

The gene calls are TRBV15 and TRBJ2-1; 7 bases are shared with TRBD1. This CDR3 contains 15 residues. V dropped 3 bases and J dropped 5; count of bases not matched to a gene: 7. Per the germline V gene, CDR1 is LNHNV and CDR2 is YYDKDF (reference sequence). Here the CDR3 reads CATSRPDRVDNEQFF. CDR3 sequence (DNA): TGTGCCACCAGCAGGCCAGACAGGGTAGACAATGAGCAGTTCTTC.

V gene TRBV4-2 combines with J gene TRBJ1-5; tentative D call: TRBD1 (5 bases). Germline V gene lookup returns CDR1 LGHNA and CDR2 YNFKEQ. V was trimmed by 0 bases and J by 2 bases, leaving 14 bases between them. This CDR3 has 17 amino acids. CDR3 nucleotides: TGTGCCAGCAGCCAAGATAGTTGGGGCAGGGGCAATCAGCCCCAGCATTTT. It codes for CASSQDSWGRGNQPQHF.

The V call is TRBV9, the J call TRBJ2-1, with 7 bases aligning to TRBD1. Germline V CDR1 and CDR2: SGDLS, YYNGEE. The CDR3 is made up of 19 amino acids. With V trimmed by 0 bases and J by 0 bases, 12 bases remained unmatched. The CDR3 nucleotides read TGTGCCAGCAGCGTAGACAGGGGTTGGAAATCGAGCTCCTACAATGAGCAGTTCTTC. Protein product: CASSVDRGWKSSSYNEQFF.

The genes are TRBV6-5 and TRBJ2-5; TRBD1 might be the D (6 bases). The J call is doubtful: the DNA matches TRBJ2-7 better. CDR1 is MNHEY, CDR2 SVGAGI, per germline. The CDR3 runs 14 residues. Here the CDR3 DNA reads TGTGCCAGCAGTCATCACAGGGATCGCTACGAGCAGTACTTC. Amino acids: CASSHHRDRYEQYF.

The rearrangement uses TRBV11-2 and TRBJ2-1, with 9 bases matching TRBD2. J gave up 3 bases and V 0 bases, and 9 bases lay outside the gene matches. CDR3 length equals 18 residues. The germline V gene has CDR1 SGHAT and CDR2 FQNNGV. CDR3 nucleotide sequence: TGTGCCAGCAGCTTAGATCGGGCGGGGGGGCCGAACTACAATGAGCAGTTCTTC. The encoded protein is CASSLDRAGGPNYNEQFF.

CDR3: CAIKRRGNQTSSYNEQFF. The CDR3, as DNA: TGTGCCATCAAACGCAGGGGGAACCAAACGAGCTCCTACAATGAGCAGTTCTTC. This chain joins TRBV10-3 and TRBJ2-1, with TRBD1 matching 7 bases. The CDR3 sequence is 18 residues long. V shed 7 bases, J shed 0 bases, and the junction held 15 bases outside the gene matches. Germline V lookup: CDR1 ENHRY, CDR2 SYGVKD.

Notes on this clone: The sample holds other DNA sequences that translate to the same CDR3. CDR3 sequence reads: CASSLGRGNSPLHF. For the CDR3, the DNA is TGTGCCAGCAGCTTGGGCCGGGGGAATTCACCCCTCCACTTT. The chain carries TRBV5-8 and TRBJ1-6, with D tentatively TRBD1 (5 bases). V was pared by 0 bases and J by 7 bases, with 8 bases between. The CDR3 has 14 residues. The germline CDR1 and CDR2 sequences are SGHTS and YDEGEE.

The CDR3 DNA follows: TGTGCCAGCAGGCCTTCCGGGACGGGACTCACTGAAGCTTTCTTT. It codes for CASRPSGTGLTEAFF. V is TRBV28 and J is TRBJ1-1; tentative D call: TRBD1 (5 bases). The CDR3 spans 15 residues. Germline values: CDR1 MDHEN, CDR2 SYDVKM. V was pared by 6 bases and J by 4 bases, with 18 bases between.

A remark on this clone: A read error may account for a junction end that differs from germline. The CDR3 here is CAGSWSGTGGSPLHF. CDR3 nucleotides: TGTGCCGGCAGCTGGTCCGGGACAGGGGGGTCACCCCTCCACTTT. J is TRBJ1-6 and V is TRBV7-9; 11 nucleotides align to TRBD1. Germline V gene data show CDR1 as SEHNR and CDR2 as FQNEAQ (reference sequence). This CDR3 has 15 amino acids.

The rearrangement uses TRBV9 and TRBJ1-3; 7 nucleotides agree with TRBD1. From germline, CDR1 is SGDLS and CDR2 YYNGEE. The CDR3 has 14 amino acids. V was pared by 3 bases and J by 2 bases, with 2 bases of the junction left unmatched. CDR3 DNA sequence: TGTGCCAGCAGCGCCCAGGGGGCTGGAAACACCATATATTTT. Protein sequence: CASSAQGAGNTIYF.